This TCR beta chain was profiled in a study of metastatic and nonmetastatic thyroid tumors. At the level of the study: A comparison of repertoires was made across blood and tumor or nodule tissue from malignant and benign thyroid patients. Study conclusions and caveats: For both blood and tumor, malignant thyroid tumors reportedly showed significantly higher TCR beta diversity than benign nodules did.

The sample holds many counts of this clone. What it binds is not known. This CDR3 has 15 residues. V gave up 5 bases and J gave up 5 bases, with 20 bases separating them. The germline gives CDR1 SGHRS, CDR2 YFSETQ. In the study's own analysis: Building a distant-metastasis classifier for papillary thyroid cancer drew on CDR3 differences across clinicopathological groups. With MiXCR, TCRdb reprocessed the PCR reads. V and J calls and clone size were set by TCRdb, not the authors. Of roughly 36,000 clones listed, 9.5% to 14% are singletons. No patient received treatment before thyroid surgery. Sequencing was performed on blood. This chain connects TRBV5-1 to TRBJ2-7, with D perhaps being TRBD1 or TRBD2 (5 bases each). The receptor's source is a female donor with papillary thyroid cancer or a benign thyroid nodule (not recorded which). Some clones in this sample may be carry-over from other donors' samples. In DNA, the CDR3 is TGCGCCAGCAGACTGGCCGGGACGATAAGGGACGAGCAGTACTTC. As protein: CASRLAGTIRDEQYF.